This TCR beta chain was profiled in a study of shared clonotypes between healthy human individuals. Produced via immunoSEQ multiplex PCR; TCRdb's table is partial and in-frame only. The table has under 2,500,000 clones, more than 90% seen once. CDR1 and CDR2 (germline): SQVTM, ANQGSEA. This CDR3 spans 11 amino acids. Trimming left V 5 bases short and J 6 bases short, with 10 bases between. This TCR came from a man aged 18 to 30 in good health. This chain connects TRBV29-1 to TRBJ1-2; D ambiguous. Material: naive CD4+ T cells sorted from blood. Regarding subset: CD45RA+ positively selected. The CDR3 DNA sequence: TGCAGCGTTTCCGGTATAGATGGCTACACCTTC. Its protein product is CSVSGIDGYTF.